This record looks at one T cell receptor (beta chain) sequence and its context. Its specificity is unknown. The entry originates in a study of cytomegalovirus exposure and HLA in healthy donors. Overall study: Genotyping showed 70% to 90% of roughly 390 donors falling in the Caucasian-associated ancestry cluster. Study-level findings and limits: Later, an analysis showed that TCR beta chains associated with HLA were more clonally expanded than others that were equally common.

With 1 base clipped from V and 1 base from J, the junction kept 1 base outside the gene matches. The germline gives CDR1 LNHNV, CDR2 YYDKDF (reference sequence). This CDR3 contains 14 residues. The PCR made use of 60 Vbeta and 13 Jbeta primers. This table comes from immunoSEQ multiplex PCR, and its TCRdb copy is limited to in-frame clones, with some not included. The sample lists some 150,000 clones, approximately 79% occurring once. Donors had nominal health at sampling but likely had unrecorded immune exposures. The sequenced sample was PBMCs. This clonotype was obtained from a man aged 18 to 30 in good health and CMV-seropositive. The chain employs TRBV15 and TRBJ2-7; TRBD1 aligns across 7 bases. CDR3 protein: CATSRGGQSYEQYF. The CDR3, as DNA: TGTGCCACCAGCAGAGGGGGACAGTCCTACGAGCAGTACTTC.